The table lists the clone carrying this TCR beta chain with a count of one. One end of the junction varies from germline; a read error may be responsible. The sample originates from a study of CD8+CD57+ T cells in acquired aplastic anemia. TCR beta VDJ and CDR3 profiles were obtained from a genomic DNA template. TCRdb re-called the reads with MiXCR, one entry per CDR3 protein. The table shows just over 200,000 distinct CDR3 sequences, with less than 75% occurring only once. This CDR3 is built from 13 residues. Germline values: CDR1 SGHVS, CDR2 FQNEAQ. Those patients picked for sequencing had displayed CD8+CD57+ cell expansion on flow cytometry.

This chain joins TRBV7-8 and TRBJ2-5; 7 positions match TRBD2. What was sequenced was sorted CD4+, CD8+, or CD8+CD57+ T cells (not recorded which) from PBMCs. The receptor was isolated from a human donor with aplastic anemia. CDR3 region: CDSSWGGQETQYF. The CDR3 coding sequence is TGTGACAGCAGCTGGGGGGGACAAGAGACCCAGTACTTC.